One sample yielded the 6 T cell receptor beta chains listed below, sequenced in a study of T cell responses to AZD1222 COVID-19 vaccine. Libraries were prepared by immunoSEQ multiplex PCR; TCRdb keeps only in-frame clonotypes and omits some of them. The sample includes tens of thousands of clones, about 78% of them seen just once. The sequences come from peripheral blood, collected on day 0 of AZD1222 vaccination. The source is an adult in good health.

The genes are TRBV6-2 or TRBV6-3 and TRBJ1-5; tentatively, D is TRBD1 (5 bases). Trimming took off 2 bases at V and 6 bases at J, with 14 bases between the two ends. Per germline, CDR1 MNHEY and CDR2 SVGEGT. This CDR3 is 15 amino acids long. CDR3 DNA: TGTGCCAGCAGTTACGGGCAGGGCAGTTTTCAGCCCCAGCATTTT. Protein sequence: CASSYGQGSFQPQHF.

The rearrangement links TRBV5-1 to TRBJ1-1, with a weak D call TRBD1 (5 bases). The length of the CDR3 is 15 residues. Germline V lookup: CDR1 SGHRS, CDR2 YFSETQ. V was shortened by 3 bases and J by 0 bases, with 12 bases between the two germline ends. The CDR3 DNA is TGCGCCAGCAGCTCCTCAGTGGGGGTGAACACTGAAGCTTTCTTT. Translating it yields CASSSSVGVNTEAFF.

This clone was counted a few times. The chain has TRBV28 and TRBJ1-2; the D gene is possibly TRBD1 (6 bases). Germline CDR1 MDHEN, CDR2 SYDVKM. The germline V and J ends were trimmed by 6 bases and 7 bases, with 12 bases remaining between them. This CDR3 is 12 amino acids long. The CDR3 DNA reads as TGTGCCAGCAGGACTCAGGGGAGTGGCTACACCTTC. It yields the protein CASRTQGSGYTF.

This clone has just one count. In DNA form, the CDR3 reads TGTGCCAGTAGTCTACAGATCCTGGGGAGGGAGCTGTTTTTT. Translation gives CASSLQILGRELFF. The chain couples TRBV19 to TRBJ2-2, with D uncertain. Germline V gives CDR1 LNHDA, CDR2 SQIVND (reference sequence). The CDR3 is 14 amino acids. Trimming shortened V by 5 bases and J by 9 bases, and 16 bases separated the two germline ends.

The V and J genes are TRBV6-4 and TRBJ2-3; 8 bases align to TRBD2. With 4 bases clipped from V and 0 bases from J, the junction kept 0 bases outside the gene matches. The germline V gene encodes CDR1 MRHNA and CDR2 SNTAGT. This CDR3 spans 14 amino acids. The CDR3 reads CASSASGSTDTQYF. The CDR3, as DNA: TGTGCCAGCAGTGCTAGCGGGAGCACAGATACGCAGTATTTT.

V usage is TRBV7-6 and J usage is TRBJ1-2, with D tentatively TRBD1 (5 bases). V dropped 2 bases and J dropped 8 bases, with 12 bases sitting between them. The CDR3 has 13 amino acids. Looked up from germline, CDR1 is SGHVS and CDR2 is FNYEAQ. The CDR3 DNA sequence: TGTGCCAGCAGCTTACCCCGGGGGGAAGGCTACACCTTC. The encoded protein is CASSLPRGEGYTF.